Listed below are T cell receptor beta chains from one sample, sequenced in a study of liver allograft versus peripheral blood T cells. One entry per CDR3 protein results from TCRdb running MiXCR on the reads. The repertoire holds several thousand distinct CDR3 sequences, with roughly 17% as singletons. Receptor source: a human patient who had a liver transplant. Part of the T cell pool may stem from the graft donor. The CDR3 runs from the conserved cysteine through the conserved F or W. The D gene is left open where the match is weak. Rows may omit the clone size; those that give it use once, few, many or a size class.

CDR3 | DNA | size | J | V | D
CASSPPGNTEAFF | TGTGCCAGCTCACCGCCAGGGAACACTGAAGCTTTCTTT | medium-sized | TRBJ1-1 | TRBV18 | .
CASSFGGEGENTEAFF | TGTGCCAGCAGTTTTGGGGGGGAAGGAGAGAACACTGAAGCTTTCTTT | medium-sized | TRBJ1-1 | TRBV6-2/TRBV6-3 | .
CSAATATTYEQYF | TGCAGTGCTGCGACAGCGACCACCTACGAGCAGTACTTC | few | TRBJ2-7 | TRBV20-1 | .
CASSWDLGEQFF | TGTGCCAGCAGCTGGGACTTGGGTGAGCAGTTCTTC | . | TRBJ2-1 | TRBV5-4 | .
CASSFQQNYGYTF | TGTGCCAGCAGTTTCCAACAGAACTATGGCTACACCTTC | . | TRBJ1-2 | TRBV12-3/TRBV12-4 | .
CSARDQTHTSYGYTF | TGCAGTGCTAGAGATCAGACGCATACTAGCTATGGCTACACCTTC | . | TRBJ1-2 | TRBV20-1 | .
CASSPRPPTSGGTYEQYF | TGTGCCAGCTCACCCCGACCCCCTACTAGCGGGGGGACCTACGAGCAGTACTTC | few | TRBJ2-7 | TRBV18 | TRBD2
CASSYPGTVNSPLHF | TGTGCCAGCAGTTACCCCGGGACGGTAAATTCACCCCTCCACTTT | medium-sized | TRBJ1-6 | TRBV6-2/TRBV6-3 | .
CASSGGRLGPLHF | TGTGCCAGCAGCGGCGGTCGTCTGGGTCCCCTCCACTTT | . | TRBJ1-6 | TRBV7-2 | .
CASSPQGANSPLHF | TGTGCCAGCAGCCCTCAGGGGGCAAATTCACCCCTCCACTTT | few | TRBJ1-6 | TRBV7-9 | TRBD1
CASSLGDYQPQHF | TGTGCCAGTAGCCTAGGAGACTATCAGCCCCAGCATTTT | medium-sized | TRBJ1-5 | TRBV19 | .
CASSPGVGGAGSPLHF | TGTGCCAGCAGCCCGGGAGTAGGGGGCGCAGGTTCACCCCTCCACTTT | few | TRBJ1-6 | TRBV5-6 | TRBD1
CASSYSWQTGNEKLFF | TGTGCCAGCAGTTACTCATGGCAAACGGGAAATGAAAAACTGTTTTTT | medium-sized | TRBJ1-4 | TRBV6-5 | .
CASSIGRIGNTIYF | TGTGCCAGTAGTATTGGGAGAATCGGGAACACCATATATTTT | medium-sized | TRBJ1-3 | TRBV19 | .
CASSYSPETQYF | TGTGCCAGCAGTTACTCCCCGGAGACCCAGTACTTC | few | TRBJ2-5 | TRBV6-2/TRBV6-3 | .
CASSLPGTGKEQYF | TGTGCCAGCAGCTTGCCCGGGACAGGAAAAGAGCAGTACTTC | many | TRBJ2-7 | TRBV5-4 | TRBD1
CAIRGQGLAEAFF | TGTGCCATCAGGGGACAGGGTCTGGCTGAAGCTTTCTTT | medium-sized | TRBJ1-1 | TRBV10-3 | TRBD1
CSAPRRSNTGELFF | TGCAGTGCCCCCCGAAGATCGAACACCGGGGAGCTGTTTTTT | few | TRBJ2-2 | TRBV20-1 | .
CASSFWGLGGNTIYF | TGTGCCAGCAGCTTTTGGGGACTGGGTGGAAACACCATATATTTT | medium-sized | TRBJ1-3 | TRBV5-4 | .
CASGPTEEATQYF | TGTGCCAGCGGACCGACGGAGGAGGCTACGCAGTATTTT | . | TRBJ2-3 | TRBV5-4 | .
CASSLFRSFMNTEAFF | TGTGCCAGCAGCTTATTTCGGAGTTTTATGAACACTGAAGCTTTCTTT | many | TRBJ1-1 | TRBV5-4 | .
CASSLKPNTEAFF | TGTGCCAGCAGTTTGAAACCGAACACTGAAGCTTTCTTT | many | TRBJ1-1 | TRBV12-3/TRBV12-4 | .
CASSLGLANEQFF | TGTGCCAGCAGCTTGGGACTAGCGAATGAGCAGTTCTTC | few | TRBJ2-1 | TRBV5-6 | TRBD2
CSARDSRGWNEKLFF | TGCAGTGCTAGAGACTCCAGGGGGTGGAATGAAAAACTGTTTTTT | . | TRBJ1-4 | TRBV20-1 | TRBD1
CASSGRGNTGELFF | TGTGCCAGCAGTGGAAGGGGGAACACCGGGGAGCTGTTTTTT | . | TRBJ2-2 | TRBV2 | .
CASSLAHGTAGNTIYF | TGTGCCAGCAGCTTAGCCCACGGGACTGCAGGAAACACCATATATTTT | medium-sized | TRBJ1-3 | TRBV7-2 | .
CAWRGGGKYEQYF | TGTGCCTGGAGAGGTGGGGGTAAATACGAGCAGTACTTC | . | TRBJ2-7 | TRBV30 | .
CATSSAFSRAFF | TGTGCCACCAGCAGCGCCTTCTCTAGGGCTTTCTTT | medium-sized | TRBJ1-1 | TRBV15 | .